Given below is one TCR beta chain in context. No antigen is known for it. Other DNA sequences in the same sample also yield this CDR3. This sample was included in a study of CD8+ T cells in alopecia areata. Per the germline V gene, CDR1 is SQVTM and CDR2 is ANQGSEA. V lost 5 bases to trimming and J lost 0 bases, with 7 bases between them. The CDR3 runs to 12 residues. Extracted from the samples, RNA was reverse transcribed into cDNA to serve as the sequencing template. Clones were sequenced by immunoSEQ multiplex PCR, and TCRdb holds only the in-frame ones, with some missing. Here the sample spans 150,000 to 200,000 clones, roughly 59% being singletons. Study outcomes and limitations: Scalp sequencing also captures normal skin's resident alphabeta T cells.

This chain links TRBV29-1 with TRBJ1-1; D is undetermined. The specimen comprised CD4+ T cells sorted from blood, sampled at week 0. The TCR originated in a human donor with alopecia areata. The CDR3 is CSVQTVNTEAFF. The CDR3 region has the DNA TGCAGCGTTCAGACGGTGAACACTGAAGCTTTCTTT.